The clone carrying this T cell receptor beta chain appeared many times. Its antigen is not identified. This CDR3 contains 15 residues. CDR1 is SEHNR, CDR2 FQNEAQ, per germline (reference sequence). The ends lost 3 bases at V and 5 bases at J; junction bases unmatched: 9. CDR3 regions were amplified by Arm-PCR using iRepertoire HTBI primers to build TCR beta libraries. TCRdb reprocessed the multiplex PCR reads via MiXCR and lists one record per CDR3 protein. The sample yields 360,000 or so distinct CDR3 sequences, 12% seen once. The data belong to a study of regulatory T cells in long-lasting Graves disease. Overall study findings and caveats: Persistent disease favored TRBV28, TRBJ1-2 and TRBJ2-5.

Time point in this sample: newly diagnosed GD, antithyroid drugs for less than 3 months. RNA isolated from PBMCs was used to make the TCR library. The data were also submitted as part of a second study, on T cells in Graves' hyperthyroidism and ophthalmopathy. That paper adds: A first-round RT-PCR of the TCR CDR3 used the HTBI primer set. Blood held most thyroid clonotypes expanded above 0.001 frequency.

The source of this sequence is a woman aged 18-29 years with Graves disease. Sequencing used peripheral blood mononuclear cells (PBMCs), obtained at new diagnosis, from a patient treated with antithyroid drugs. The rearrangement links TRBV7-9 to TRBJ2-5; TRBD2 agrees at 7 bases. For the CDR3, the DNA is TGTGCCAGCAGCTTGGGGAGGGCGGCGGCGGAGACCCAGTACTTC. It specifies CASSLGRAAAETQYF.